One and the same sample provided the 7 T cell receptor beta chains below, sequenced in a study of Tregs in tolerant kidney transplant recipients. Sequencing used immunoSEQ multiplex PCR; TCRdb keeps in-frame clones, though not all of them. Among 81,000 or so clones listed, around nine tenths were seen once. Mixed chimerism was transient after nonmyeloablative marrow transplants from related graft donors. The source was CD4+ T cells from blood (PBMCs), collected 24 months after the transplant. These receptors originate from a human patient who received a combined kidney and bone marrow transplant. Part of the T cells may come from the graft donor.

The chain carries TRBV30 and TRBJ2-1; TRBD2 might be the D (5 bases). The CDR3 runs to 12 residues. Germline V gene data show CDR1 as GTSNPN and CDR2 as SVGIG (reference sequence). V lost 1 base and J 10 bases, leaving 11 bases between the germline ends. This CDR3 reads CAWSAYREEQFF. The CDR3 nucleotides read TGTGCCTGGAGTGCTTACCGGGAAGAGCAGTTCTTC.

This clone turned up a few times. The chain couples TRBV10-2 to TRBJ2-7; D is unclear. Germline lookup yields CDR1 WSHSY and CDR2 SAAADI. The V end lost 7 bases, the J end lost 4 bases, and 14 bases lay between the germline ends. The CDR3 has 13 amino acids. The CDR3 is CASTQTPRYEQYF. Here the CDR3 DNA reads TGCGCCAGCACTCAGACTCCCCGATACGAGCAGTACTTC.

V and J are TRBV11-3 and TRBJ2-7; D uncertain. Germline CDR1 SGHNT, CDR2 YENEEA. CDR3 length: 14 residues. V lost 5 bases to trimming and J lost 2 bases, with 13 bases between them. Here the CDR3 DNA reads TGTGCCAGCAGCATAGGTGGCGGAACCTACGAGCAGTACTTC. This translates into CASSIGGGTYEQYF.

The chain joins TRBV7-8 to TRBJ2-7, with 9 bases that match TRBD1. CDR3 length: 14 residues. CDR1 SGHVS and CDR2 FQNEAQ come from the germline V gene. The junction had 6 bases not matched to a gene; V was cut back by 5 bases and J by 4 bases. The CDR3 region is CASSLRDRDYEQYF. CDR3 DNA: TGTGCCAGCAGCCTCCGGGACAGGGATTACGAGCAGTACTTC.

The chain joins TRBV7-8 to TRBJ1-1; a possible D gene is TRBD1 (5 bases). The CDR3 spans 15 residues. Trimming shortened V by 0 bases and J by 4 bases, and 12 bases separated the two germline ends. Germline V lookup: CDR1 SGHVS, CDR2 FQNEAQ. In DNA, the CDR3 is TGTGCCAGCAGCTTAGCGAGGCAGGGAGGCACTGAAGCTTTCTTT. This gives the protein CASSLARQGGTEAFF.

The V and J genes are TRBV5-1 and TRBJ1-6; D is perhaps TRBD1 (5 bases). The CDR3 covers 12 residues. Deletions cut 4 bases from V and 8 bases from J, with 7 bases between. Per germline, CDR1 SGHRS and CDR2 YFSETQ. The CDR3 DNA sequence: TGCGCCAGCAGCCGGGGGGATTCACCCCTCCACTTT. Translating it yields CASSRGDSPLHF.

The V and J genes are TRBV27 and TRBJ2-7; 7 bases match TRBD2. CDR1 is MNHEY and CDR2 is SMNVEV in the germline V gene (reference sequence). Trimming cost V 4 bases and J 6 bases; bases outside gene matches: 12. CDR3 length: 15 residues. CDR3 nucleotide sequence: TGTGCCAGCAGTTCTATATCCCCCCCGGGAGGCGAGCAGTACTTC. Protein sequence: CASSSISPPGGEQYF.